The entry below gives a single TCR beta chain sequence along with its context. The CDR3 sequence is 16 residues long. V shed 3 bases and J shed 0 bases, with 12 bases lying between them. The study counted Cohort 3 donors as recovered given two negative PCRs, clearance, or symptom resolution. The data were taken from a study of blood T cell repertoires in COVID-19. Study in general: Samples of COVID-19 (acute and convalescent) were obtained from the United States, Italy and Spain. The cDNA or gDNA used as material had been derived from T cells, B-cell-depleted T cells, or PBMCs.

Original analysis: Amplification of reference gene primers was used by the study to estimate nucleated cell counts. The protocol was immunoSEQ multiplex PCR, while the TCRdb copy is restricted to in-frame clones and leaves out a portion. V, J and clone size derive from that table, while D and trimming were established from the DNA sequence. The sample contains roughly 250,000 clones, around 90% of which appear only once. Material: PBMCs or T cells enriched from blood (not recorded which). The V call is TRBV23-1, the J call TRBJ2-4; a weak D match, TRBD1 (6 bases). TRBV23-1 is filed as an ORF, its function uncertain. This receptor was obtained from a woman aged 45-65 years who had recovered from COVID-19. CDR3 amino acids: CASSQGDILAKNIQYF. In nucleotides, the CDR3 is TGCGCCAGCAGTCAGGGGGACATACTAGCCAAAAACATTCAGTACTTC.